This T cell receptor (beta chain) was sequenced in a study of beta chain features in type 1 diabetes. Study background: Summed over all samples, the examined sorted cells came to 107,917,701. Findings of the study overall: Compared with healthy donors, patients appeared to share more similar naive, central memory and regulatory TCRB repertoires. The study found moderately but significantly shorter TCRB CDR3s in all four CD4+ subsets of Type 1 diabetes patients.

All of the isolated RNA was reverse transcribed, so expressed TCRB transcripts were sequenced. Method: immunoSEQ multiplex PCR; TCRdb's copy keeps in-frame clones and lacks some. This table holds 630,000 or so clones, over 12% found once. The sample holds a few counts of this clone. The target antigen is unknown. CDR1 and CDR2 (germline): SQVTM, ANQGSEA. The ends were cut back, 6 bases at V and 4 bases at J, with 15 bases in the middle. CDR3 size: 13 residues. The TCR comes from a man younger than 35 with type 1 diabetes. The sequenced sample consisted of naive CD4+ T cells from blood. The chain couples TRBV29-1 to TRBJ1-2; possible D gene TRBD1, 5 bases. The CDR3 reads CSVGTTGFYGYTF. The CDR3 DNA sequence: TGCAGCGTCGGAACAACAGGCTTCTATGGCTACACCTTC.